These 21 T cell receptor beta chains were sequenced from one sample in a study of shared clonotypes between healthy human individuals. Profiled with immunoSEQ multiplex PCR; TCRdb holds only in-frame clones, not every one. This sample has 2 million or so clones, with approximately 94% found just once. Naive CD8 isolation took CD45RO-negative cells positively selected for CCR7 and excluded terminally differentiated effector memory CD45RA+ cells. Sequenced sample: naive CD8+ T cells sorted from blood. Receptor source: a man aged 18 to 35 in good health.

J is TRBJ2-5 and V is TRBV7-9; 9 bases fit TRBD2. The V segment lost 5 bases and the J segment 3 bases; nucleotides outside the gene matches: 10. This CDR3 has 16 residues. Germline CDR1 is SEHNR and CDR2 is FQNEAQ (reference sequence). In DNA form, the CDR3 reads TGTGCCAGCAGCACCCCTCCGGGACTAGCTGAAGAGACCCAGTACTTC. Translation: CASSTPPGLAEETQYF.

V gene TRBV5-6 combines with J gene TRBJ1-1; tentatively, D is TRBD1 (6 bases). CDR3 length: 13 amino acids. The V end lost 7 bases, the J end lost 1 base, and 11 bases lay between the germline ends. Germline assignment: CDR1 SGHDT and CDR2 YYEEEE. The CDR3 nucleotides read TGTGCCAGCCAGGGGAGCCCGAACACTGAAGCTTTCTTT. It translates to CASQGSPNTEAFF. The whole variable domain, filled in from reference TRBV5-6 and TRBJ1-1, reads DAGVTQSPTHLIKTRGQQVTLRCSPKSGHDTVSWYQQALGQGPQFIFQYYEEEERQRGNFPDRFSGHQFPNYSSELNVNALLLGDSALYLCASQGSPNTEAFFGQGTRLTVV.

As DNA, the CDR3 is TGTGCCTGTAAGACAGGGTCGAACACTGAAGCTTTCTTT. Translating gives CACKTGSNTEAFF. The genes are TRBV30 and TRBJ1-1; 7 bases fit TRBD1. Germline V lookup: CDR1 GTSNPN, CDR2 SVGIG (reference sequence). V lost 6 bases and J lost 1; bases outside the gene matches: 5. The CDR3 extends over 13 amino acids.

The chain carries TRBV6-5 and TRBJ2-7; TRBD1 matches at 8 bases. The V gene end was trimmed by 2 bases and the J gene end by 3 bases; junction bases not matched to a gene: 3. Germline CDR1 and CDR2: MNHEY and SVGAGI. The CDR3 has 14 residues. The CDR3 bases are TGTGCCAGCAGTTACGTCGGGACAGGCTACGAGCAGTACTTC. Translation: CASSYVGTGYEQYF.

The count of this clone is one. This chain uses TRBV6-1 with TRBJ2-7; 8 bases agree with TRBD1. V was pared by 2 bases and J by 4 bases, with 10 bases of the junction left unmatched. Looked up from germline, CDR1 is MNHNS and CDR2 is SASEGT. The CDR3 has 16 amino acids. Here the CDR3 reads CASSEILGQERYEQYF. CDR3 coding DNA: TGTGCCAGCAGTGAAATCTTGGGACAGGAGAGGTACGAGCAGTACTTC.

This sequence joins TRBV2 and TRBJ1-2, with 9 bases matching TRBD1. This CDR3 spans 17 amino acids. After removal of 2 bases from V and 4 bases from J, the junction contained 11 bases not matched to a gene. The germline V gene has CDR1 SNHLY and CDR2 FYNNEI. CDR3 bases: TGTGCCAGCAGTGAAATAGGGACAGGGAAACTTGGCTATGGCTACACCTTC. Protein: CASSEIGTGKLGYGYTF.

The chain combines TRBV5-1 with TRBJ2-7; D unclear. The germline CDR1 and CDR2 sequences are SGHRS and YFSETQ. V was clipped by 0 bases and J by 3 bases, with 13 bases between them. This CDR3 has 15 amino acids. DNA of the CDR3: TGCGCCAGCAGCTTGGAAAGTTTGGGTTACTACGAGCAGTACTTC. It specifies CASSLESLGYYEQYF.

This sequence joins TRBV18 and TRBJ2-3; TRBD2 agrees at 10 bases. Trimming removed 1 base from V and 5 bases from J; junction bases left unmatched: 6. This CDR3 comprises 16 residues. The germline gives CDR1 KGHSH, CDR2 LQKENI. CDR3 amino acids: CASSPQAGGPLDTQYF. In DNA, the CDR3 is TGTGCCAGCTCACCACAAGCGGGGGGGCCTTTAGATACGCAGTATTTT.

CDR3 amino acids: CASSSEDWVNYGYTF. The CDR3 DNA sequence: TGCGCCAGCAGCTCGGAGGATTGGGTTAACTATGGCTACACCTTC. The chain joins TRBV5-1 to TRBJ1-2; D unclear. Germline CDR1 and CDR2: SGHRS and YFSETQ. The V end was cut by 3 bases, the J end by 1 base, with 13 bases between. The CDR3 contains 15 residues.

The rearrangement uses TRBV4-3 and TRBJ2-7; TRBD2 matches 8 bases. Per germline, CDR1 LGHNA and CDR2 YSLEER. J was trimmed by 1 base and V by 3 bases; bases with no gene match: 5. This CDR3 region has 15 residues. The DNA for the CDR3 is TGCGCCAGCAGCCACGGACTAGCAGAATCCTACGAGCAGTACTTC. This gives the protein CASSHGLAESYEQYF.

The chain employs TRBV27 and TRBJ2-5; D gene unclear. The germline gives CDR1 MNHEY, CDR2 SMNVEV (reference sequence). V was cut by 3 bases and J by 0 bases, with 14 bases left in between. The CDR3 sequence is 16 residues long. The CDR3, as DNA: TGTGCCAGCAGTTTTCTCGGAGTAACTTACCAAGAGACCCAGTACTTC. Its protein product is CASSFLGVTYQETQYF.

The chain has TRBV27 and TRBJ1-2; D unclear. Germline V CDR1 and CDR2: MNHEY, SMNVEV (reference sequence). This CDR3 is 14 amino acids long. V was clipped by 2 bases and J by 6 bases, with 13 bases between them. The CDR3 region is CASSLGFGVDGYTF. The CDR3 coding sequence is TGTGCCAGCAGTTTAGGATTCGGGGTGGATGGCTACACCTTC.

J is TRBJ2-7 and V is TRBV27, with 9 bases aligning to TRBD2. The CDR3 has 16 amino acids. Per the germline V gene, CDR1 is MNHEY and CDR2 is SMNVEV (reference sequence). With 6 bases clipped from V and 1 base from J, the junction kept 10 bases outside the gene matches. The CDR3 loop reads CASRKDGGRESYEQYF. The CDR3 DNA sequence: TGTGCCAGCAGGAAGGACGGCGGGAGGGAATCCTACGAGCAGTACTTC.

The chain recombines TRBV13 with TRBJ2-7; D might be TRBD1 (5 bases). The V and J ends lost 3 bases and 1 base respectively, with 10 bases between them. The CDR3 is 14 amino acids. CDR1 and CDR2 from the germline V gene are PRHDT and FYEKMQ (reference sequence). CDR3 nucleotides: TGTGCCAGCAGCTTCGACAGTGCGTCCTACGAGCAGTACTTC. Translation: CASSFDSASYEQYF.

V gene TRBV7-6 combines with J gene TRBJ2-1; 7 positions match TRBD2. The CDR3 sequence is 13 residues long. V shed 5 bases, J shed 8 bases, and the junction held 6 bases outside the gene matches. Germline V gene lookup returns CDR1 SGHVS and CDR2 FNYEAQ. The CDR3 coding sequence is TGTGCCAGCAGCCCCCAGCGGGAATATGAGCAGTTCTTC. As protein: CASSPQREYEQFF.

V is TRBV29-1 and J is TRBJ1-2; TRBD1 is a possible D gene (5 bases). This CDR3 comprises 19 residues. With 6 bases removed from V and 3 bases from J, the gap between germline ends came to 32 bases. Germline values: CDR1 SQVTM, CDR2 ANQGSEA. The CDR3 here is CSVADLDRDAERIDYGYTF. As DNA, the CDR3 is TGCAGCGTGGCTGACCTCGACCGGGACGCGGAAAGGATAGACTATGGCTACACCTTC.

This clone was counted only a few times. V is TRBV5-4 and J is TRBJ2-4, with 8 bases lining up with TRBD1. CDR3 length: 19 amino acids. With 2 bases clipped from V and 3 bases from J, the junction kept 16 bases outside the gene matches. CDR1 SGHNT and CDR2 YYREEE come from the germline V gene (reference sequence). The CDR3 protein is CASSLTGTGPSMGKNIQYF. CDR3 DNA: TGTGCCAGCAGCTTAACCGGGACAGGACCTTCTATGGGCAAAAACATTCAGTACTTC.

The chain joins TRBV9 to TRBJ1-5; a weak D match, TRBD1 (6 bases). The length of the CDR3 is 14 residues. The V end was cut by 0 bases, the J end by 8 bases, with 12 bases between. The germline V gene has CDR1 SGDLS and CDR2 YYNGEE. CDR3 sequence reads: CASSVDGGLEPQHF. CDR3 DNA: TGTGCCAGCAGCGTAGACGGGGGGCTGGAGCCCCAGCATTTT.

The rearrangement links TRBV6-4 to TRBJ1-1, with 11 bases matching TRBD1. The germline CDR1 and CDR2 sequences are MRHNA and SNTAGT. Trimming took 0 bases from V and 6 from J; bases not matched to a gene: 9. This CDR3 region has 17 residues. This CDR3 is CASSDSKRDRGVSEAFF. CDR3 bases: TGTGCCAGCAGTGACTCGAAGCGGGACAGGGGGGTCTCTGAAGCTTTCTTT.

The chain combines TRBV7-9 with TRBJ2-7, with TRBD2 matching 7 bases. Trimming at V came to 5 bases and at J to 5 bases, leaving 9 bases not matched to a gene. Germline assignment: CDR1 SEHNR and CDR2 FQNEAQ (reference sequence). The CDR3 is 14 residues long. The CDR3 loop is CASSPSGTTDEQYF. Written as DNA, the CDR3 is TGTGCCAGCAGCCCCTCCGGGACTACGGACGAGCAGTACTTC.

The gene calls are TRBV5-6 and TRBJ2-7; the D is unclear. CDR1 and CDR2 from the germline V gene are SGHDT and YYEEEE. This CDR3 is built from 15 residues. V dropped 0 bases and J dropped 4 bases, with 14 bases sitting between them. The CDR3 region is CASSLGYGQPYEQYF. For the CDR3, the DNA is TGTGCCAGCAGCTTGGGTTATGGTCAGCCTTACGAGCAGTACTTC.